Listed below are T cell receptor beta chains from one sample, sequenced in a study of T cells after yellow fever vaccination. TCRdb reprocessed the 5' RACE reads via MiXCR and lists one record per CDR3 protein. The top ten clones hold 14% to 15% of a sample with 620,000 or so distinct CDR3 sequences, 9% to 15% of them seen once. The source material was PBMCs, sampled on the day of the yellow fever booster vaccination. These receptor sequences come from a man aged 25 to 40 who received the YFV17D yellow fever vaccine. CDR3s include the opening cysteine and the closing phenylalanine or tryptophan. The order of the fields is clone size, J gene, D gene, V gene, CDR3 DNA, CDR3 protein. The D gene is left open where the match is weak. The size field is filled for only some rows; it gives once, few, many or a size class.

clone_size: NA
j_call: TRBJ1-5
d_call: TRBD1
v_call: TRBV12-3/TRBV12-4
cdr3_nt: TGTGCCAGCAGAGTGGGACAGAACAATCAGCCCCAGCATTTT
cdr3_aa: CASRVGQNNQPQHF

clone_size: few
j_call: TRBJ2-1
d_call: TRBD1
v_call: TRBV5-1
cdr3_nt: TGCGCCAGCAGGTATACCGGGACAGGTTCCTACAATGAGCAGTTCTTC
cdr3_aa: CASRYTGTGSYNEQFF

clone_size: few
j_call: TRBJ1-1
d_call: NA
v_call: TRBV7-3
cdr3_nt: TGTGCCAGCAGCTTACAATCAGGGAGCATGACTGAAGCTTTCTTT
cdr3_aa: CASSLQSGSMTEAFF

clone_size: few
j_call: TRBJ2-7
d_call: NA
v_call: TRBV5-1
cdr3_nt: TGCGCCAGCATGGGGGCGTCCTCCGAGCAGTACTTC
cdr3_aa: CASMGASSEQYF

clone_size: NA
j_call: TRBJ1-4
d_call: NA
v_call: TRBV10-3
cdr3_nt: TGTGCCACCAGGGAGGATACACTCGCAACTAATGAAAAACTGTTTTTT
cdr3_aa: CATREDTLATNEKLFF

clone_size: NA
j_call: TRBJ2-2
d_call: TRBD2
v_call: TRBV7-8
cdr3_nt: TGTGCCAGCAGCTTCGAACTAGCGGGAGGATACACCGGGGAGCTGTTTTTT
cdr3_aa: CASSFELAGGYTGELFF

clone_size: NA
j_call: TRBJ2-3
d_call: NA
v_call: TRBV7-2
cdr3_nt: TGTGCCAGCAGCACAATTGGGTATACGCAGTATTTT
cdr3_aa: CASSTIGYTQYF

clone_size: NA
j_call: TRBJ2-7
d_call: NA
v_call: TRBV7-9
cdr3_nt: TGTGCCAGCAGCTTAGCACCAGACCTCCTCCCCTACGAGCAGTACTTC
cdr3_aa: CASSLAPDLLPYEQYF

clone_size: many
j_call: TRBJ2-1
d_call: NA
v_call: TRBV7-2
cdr3_nt: TGTGCCAGCAGCCCTCGCTCGGACCCCTACAATGAGCAGTTCTTC
cdr3_aa: CASSPRSDPYNEQFF

clone_size: NA
j_call: TRBJ2-3
d_call: NA
v_call: TRBV6-4
cdr3_nt: TGTGCCAGCAGTGACCGGGACAGCACCGGGGGTAGCACAGATACGCAGTATTTT
cdr3_aa: CASSDRDSTGGSTDTQYF

clone_size: NA
j_call: TRBJ2-1
d_call: TRBD2
v_call: TRBV7-2
cdr3_nt: TGTGCCAGCACGCGGAGCGGGAGTCGCTACAATGAGCAGTTCTTC
cdr3_aa: CASTRSGSRYNEQFF

clone_size: few
j_call: TRBJ2-5
d_call: TRBD2
v_call: TRBV7-2
cdr3_nt: TGTGCCAGCAGCCCTACTAGCGGGAGGGCCGGTTCGTACTTC
cdr3_aa: CASSPTSGRAGSYF

clone_size: NA
j_call: TRBJ2-3
d_call: NA
v_call: TRBV7-9
cdr3_nt: TGTGCCAGCAGCTTCAAGCTGACCACAGATACGCAGTATTTT
cdr3_aa: CASSFKLTTDTQYF

clone_size: few
j_call: TRBJ1-5
d_call: NA
v_call: TRBV20-1
cdr3_nt: TGCAGTGCTAGAGTAATTGGGTCGGGGAATCAGCCCCAGCATTTT
cdr3_aa: CSARVIGSGNQPQHF

clone_size: NA
j_call: TRBJ2-3
d_call: NA
v_call: TRBV29-1
cdr3_nt: TGCAGCGTTGGGTCCAGGTCTTACACAGATACGCAGTATTTT
cdr3_aa: CSVGSRSYTDTQYF

clone_size: NA
j_call: TRBJ2-1
d_call: TRBD1
v_call: TRBV3-1
cdr3_nt: TGTGCCACCTGCAAGCAGACCCGGGACAGGGCATACAATGAGCAGTTCTTC
cdr3_aa: CATCKQTRDRAYNEQFF

clone_size: NA
j_call: TRBJ2-7
d_call: NA
v_call: TRBV20-1
cdr3_nt: TGCAGTGCTGGGGGGCTTGGGGGGGGCATTGTCGAGCAGTACTTC
cdr3_aa: CSAGGLGGGIVEQYF

clone_size: few
j_call: TRBJ2-5
d_call: TRBD2
v_call: TRBV11-2
cdr3_nt: TGTGCCAGCAGCTTAGATCCATCGGGAGGGCCCCAAGAGACCCAGTACTTC
cdr3_aa: CASSLDPSGGPQETQYF

clone_size: few
j_call: TRBJ2-2
d_call: NA
v_call: TRBV15
cdr3_nt: TGTGCCACCAGCAGAGGTGGACAAAACACCGGGGAGCTGTTTTTT
cdr3_aa: CATSRGGQNTGELFF

clone_size: NA
j_call: TRBJ2-7
d_call: TRBD1
v_call: TRBV18
cdr3_nt: TGTGCCAGCTCACCCCCGGACAGGGCACCGGGAGAGCAGTACTTC
cdr3_aa: CASSPPDRAPGEQYF

clone_size: NA
j_call: TRBJ2-7
d_call: TRBD2
v_call: TRBV10-2
cdr3_nt: TGCGCCAGCAGTGAGTCCAGGTTTAGCGGGTCCTACGAGCAGTACTTC
cdr3_aa: CASSESRFSGSYEQYF

clone_size: NA
j_call: TRBJ2-3
d_call: TRBD2
v_call: TRBV6-1
cdr3_nt: TGTGCCAGCAGCCAGACCTCGCGGGGGGCAGATACGCAGTATTTT
cdr3_aa: CASSQTSRGADTQYF

clone_size: NA
j_call: TRBJ2-7
d_call: TRBD2
v_call: TRBV29-1
cdr3_nt: TGCAGCGTACGACTAGCGGGAGACCTCGAGCAGTACTTC
cdr3_aa: CSVRLAGDLEQYF

clone_size: few
j_call: TRBJ1-5
d_call: NA
v_call: TRBV20-1
cdr3_nt: TGCAGTGCTAGAATCCGGGACACCGGCAGGCAGCCCCAGCATTTT
cdr3_aa: CSARIRDTGRQPQHF

clone_size: few
j_call: TRBJ2-3
d_call: TRBD2
v_call: TRBV10-3
cdr3_nt: TGTGCCATCAGTGGCGGGAGGGCCGGGGTGGATACGCAGTATTTT
cdr3_aa: CAISGGRAGVDTQYF

clone_size: NA
j_call: TRBJ1-4
d_call: TRBD1
v_call: TRBV5-1
cdr3_nt: TGCGCCAGCAGCCAAGGACAGGCTTTGGAAAAACTGTTTTTT
cdr3_aa: CASSQGQALEKLFF

clone_size: NA
j_call: TRBJ2-7
d_call: TRBD2
v_call: TRBV13
cdr3_nt: TGTGCCAGCAGCTTAAGTGATTGGGGACTAGCGGCCTACGAGCAGTACTTC
cdr3_aa: CASSLSDWGLAAYEQYF

clone_size: few
j_call: TRBJ2-7
d_call: NA
v_call: TRBV7-9
cdr3_nt: TGTGCCAGCAGCCCCACGGGGCGCCCCGTGAGTGAGCAGTACTTC
cdr3_aa: CASSPTGRPVSEQYF

clone_size: NA
j_call: TRBJ2-5
d_call: NA
v_call: TRBV11-2
cdr3_nt: TGTGCCAGCAGCTTTTCACTCCTAGAGACCCAGTACTTC
cdr3_aa: CASSFSLLETQYF

clone_size: few
j_call: TRBJ2-3
d_call: TRBD1
v_call: TRBV7-2
cdr3_nt: TGTGCCAGCAGCATACAGGGGCACACAGATACGCAGTATTTT
cdr3_aa: CASSIQGHTDTQYF

clone_size: NA
j_call: TRBJ2-1
d_call: NA
v_call: TRBV5-1
cdr3_nt: TGCGCCAGCAGCTTGGTACAGAACCCCTACAATGAGCAGTTCTTC
cdr3_aa: CASSLVQNPYNEQFF

clone_size: many
j_call: TRBJ2-3
d_call: NA
v_call: TRBV12-3/TRBV12-4
cdr3_nt: TGTGCCAGCAGTTTAGAAGGTTCGCAGTATTTT
cdr3_aa: CASSLEGSQYF

clone_size: NA
j_call: TRBJ2-1
d_call: NA
v_call: TRBV28
cdr3_nt: TGTGCCAGCAGTCTCGACTCCACACCTTACAATGAGCAGTTCTTC
cdr3_aa: CASSLDSTPYNEQFF

clone_size: few
j_call: TRBJ1-1
d_call: NA
v_call: TRBV29-1
cdr3_nt: TGCAGCGTTGGGCAGCACATGAACACTGAAGCTTTCTTT
cdr3_aa: CSVGQHMNTEAFF

clone_size: few
j_call: TRBJ1-5
d_call: NA
v_call: TRBV28
cdr3_nt: TGTGCCAGCAGTTTCATAGGGTATAGCAATCAGCCCCAGCATTTT
cdr3_aa: CASSFIGYSNQPQHF

clone_size: NA
j_call: TRBJ2-7
d_call: TRBD2
v_call: TRBV6-5
cdr3_nt: TGTGCCAGCAGTTACGCGTCTAGCGGTTCCATCTACGAGCAGTACTTC
cdr3_aa: CASSYASSGSIYEQYF

clone_size: few
j_call: TRBJ2-7
d_call: TRBD2
v_call: TRBV7-2
cdr3_nt: TGTGCCAGCAGCGCGACTAGCGGAAAATACGAGCAGTACTTC
cdr3_aa: CASSATSGKYEQYF

clone_size: NA
j_call: TRBJ2-1
d_call: TRBD2
v_call: TRBV5-1
cdr3_nt: TGCGCCAGCAGCCCAGGACTAGCGGGAGGTTTCGGAAATGAGCAGTTCTTC
cdr3_aa: CASSPGLAGGFGNEQFF

clone_size: NA
j_call: TRBJ2-7
d_call: NA
v_call: TRBV11-1
cdr3_nt: TGTGCCAGCAGCTTACCAAGTTCCTCCTACGAGCAGTACTTC
cdr3_aa: CASSLPSSSYEQYF

clone_size: NA
j_call: TRBJ2-3
d_call: TRBD1
v_call: TRBV7-9
cdr3_nt: TGTGCCAGCAGCCCTACTGACAGGGGAACCGCAGATACGCAGTATTTT
cdr3_aa: CASSPTDRGTADTQYF

clone_size: few
j_call: TRBJ2-5
d_call: NA
v_call: TRBV6-5
cdr3_nt: TGTGCCAGCAGTTACTGGGGGAAAGAGACCCAGTACTTC
cdr3_aa: CASSYWGKETQYF

clone_size: NA
j_call: TRBJ2-3
d_call: NA
v_call: TRBV10-3
cdr3_nt: TGTGCCATCAGTGAAGGCGAATACACAGATACGCAGTATTTT
cdr3_aa: CAISEGEYTDTQYF

clone_size: NA
j_call: TRBJ2-1
d_call: NA
v_call: TRBV7-2
cdr3_nt: TGTGCCAGCAGCTTACAACAGGTCAATGAGCAGTTCTTC
cdr3_aa: CASSLQQVNEQFF

clone_size: few
j_call: TRBJ1-1
d_call: NA
v_call: TRBV6-2/TRBV6-3
cdr3_nt: TGTGCCAGCAGCAGGCCAGGGGCGCGTAACACTGAAGCTTTCTTT
cdr3_aa: CASSRPGARNTEAFF

clone_size: NA
j_call: TRBJ2-3
d_call: TRBD2
v_call: TRBV6-2/TRBV6-3
cdr3_nt: TGTGCCAGCAGTTACGGGTCTAGCGGTACGCAGTATTTT
cdr3_aa: CASSYGSSGTQYF

clone_size: many
j_call: TRBJ2-5
d_call: NA
v_call: TRBV29-1
cdr3_nt: TGCAGCGGCGGGACTCAAGAGACCCAGTACTTC
cdr3_aa: CSGGTQETQYF

clone_size: NA
j_call: TRBJ2-3
d_call: NA
v_call: TRBV9
cdr3_nt: TGTGCCAGCAGCGTAGAAAGGAAGGATACGCAGTATTTT
cdr3_aa: CASSVERKDTQYF

clone_size: few
j_call: TRBJ2-5
d_call: TRBD1
v_call: TRBV12-3/TRBV12-4
cdr3_nt: TGTGCCAGCAGTCTGACCAGGGGGCGCGTCGAGACCCAGTACTTC
cdr3_aa: CASSLTRGRVETQYF

clone_size: NA
j_call: TRBJ2-2
d_call: NA
v_call: TRBV30
cdr3_nt: TGTGCCTGGAGTCAGGTTCACGGCACCGGGGAGCTGTTTTTT
cdr3_aa: CAWSQVHGTGELFF

clone_size: NA
j_call: TRBJ2-6
d_call: TRBD1
v_call: TRBV10-3
cdr3_nt: TGTGCCACCTACAGGGACAGGGAAAGCTCTGGGGCCAACGTCCTGACTTTC
cdr3_aa: CATYRDRESSGANVLTF

clone_size: few
j_call: TRBJ2-7
d_call: NA
v_call: TRBV6-2/TRBV6-3
cdr3_nt: TGTGCCAGCAGTTACTCGAAAATCCAGGATAGACCTTTCTCCTACGAGCAGTACTTC
cdr3_aa: CASSYSKIQDRPFSYEQYF

clone_size: NA
j_call: TRBJ2-1
d_call: NA
v_call: TRBV20-1
cdr3_nt: TGCTGTGCTAGAGATTTCACCAAGCGTTCCTACAATGAGCAGTTCTTC
cdr3_aa: CCARDFTKRSYNEQFF

clone_size: few
j_call: TRBJ2-1
d_call: NA
v_call: TRBV7-3
cdr3_nt: TGTGCCAGCAGCCAATCAGGGGACCCTGAGCAGTTCTTC
cdr3_aa: CASSQSGDPEQFF

clone_size: NA
j_call: TRBJ2-1
d_call: TRBD2
v_call: TRBV24-1
cdr3_nt: TGTGCCACCAGTCATCCGGGGGGGGATGAGCAGTTCTTC
cdr3_aa: CATSHPGGDEQFF

clone_size: NA
j_call: TRBJ1-6
d_call: NA
v_call: TRBV9
cdr3_nt: TGTGCCAGCAGCGTGGGGGTTGCCAGGGGATCACCCCTCCACTTT
cdr3_aa: CASSVGVARGSPLHF

clone_size: few
j_call: TRBJ2-1
d_call: NA
v_call: TRBV3-1
cdr3_nt: TGTGCCAGCAGGCTTTCCAGGGGAGAGGAGCAGTTCTTC
cdr3_aa: CASRLSRGEEQFF

clone_size: NA
j_call: TRBJ2-1
d_call: NA
v_call: TRBV20-1
cdr3_nt: TGCAGTGCAACCGCCGTGGGGCCCTACAATGAGCAGTTCTTC
cdr3_aa: CSATAVGPYNEQFF